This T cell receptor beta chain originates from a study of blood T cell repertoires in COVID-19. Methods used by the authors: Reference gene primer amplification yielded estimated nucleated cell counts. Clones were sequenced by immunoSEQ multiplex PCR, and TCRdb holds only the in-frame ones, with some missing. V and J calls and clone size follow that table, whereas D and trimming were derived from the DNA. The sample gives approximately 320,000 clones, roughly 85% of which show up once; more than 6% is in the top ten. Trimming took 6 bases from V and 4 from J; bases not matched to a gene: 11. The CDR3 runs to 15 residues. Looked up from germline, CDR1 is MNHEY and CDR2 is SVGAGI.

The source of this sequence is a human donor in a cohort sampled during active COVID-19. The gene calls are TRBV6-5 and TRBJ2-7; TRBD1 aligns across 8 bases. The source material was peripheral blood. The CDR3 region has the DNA TGTGCCAGCAGGGATCAGTGGACAGGGAAGTACGAGCAGTACTTC. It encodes CASRDQWTGKYEQYF.